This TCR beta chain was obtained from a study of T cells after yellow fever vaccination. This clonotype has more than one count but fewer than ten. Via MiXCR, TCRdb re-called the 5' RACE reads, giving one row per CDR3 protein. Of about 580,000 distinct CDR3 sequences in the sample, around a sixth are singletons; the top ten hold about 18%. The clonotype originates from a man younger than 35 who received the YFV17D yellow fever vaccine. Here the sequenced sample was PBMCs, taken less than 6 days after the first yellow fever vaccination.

The DNA of the CDR3 is TGTGCCAGCAGCGTAGAAGGGTTGGGCACCGGGGAGCTGTTTTTT. It translates to CASSVEGLGTGELFF. This chain connects TRBV9 to TRBJ2-2; D is unclear. Germline CDR1 and CDR2: SGDLS and YYNGEE. The CDR3 runs 15 residues. The V gene lost 0 bases and the J gene lost 4 bases, with 10 bases spanning the gap.